The sequence of this T cell receptor beta chain was determined in a study of blood T cell repertoires in COVID-19. Study context: Acute-phase and convalescent COVID-19 samples originated in the United States, Italy and Spain. PBMCs, B-cell-depleted T cells, or T cells provided the cDNA or gDNA that made up the material.

In the authors' workflow: Quantification of nucleated cells was approximated via reference gene primer amplification. Profiling relied on immunoSEQ multiplex PCR, and the TCRdb table lists in-frame clones only, not all of them. V, J and clone size reflect that table, while D and trimming were determined from the DNA. The sample lists about 240,000 clones; roughly four fifths were seen once. V dropped 2 bases and J dropped 16; count of bases not matched to a gene: 10. The CDR3 runs 12 residues. The germline CDR1 and CDR2 sequences are GTSNPN and SVGIG (reference sequence). The TCR sequence derives from an elderly woman with acute or convalescent COVID-19. The chain uses TRBV30 and TRBJ1-3; 8 bases match TRBD1. The sequenced sample consisted of peripheral blood. CDR3 bases: TGTGCCTGGAGTCCCAGGACAGGGCGGATCTATTTT. Amino acid sequence: CAWSPRTGRIYF.